These 23 T cell receptor beta chains came from one sample sequenced in a study of kidney transplant recipient with SARS-CoV-2 infection. MiXCR, run by TCRdb on the reads, gives a single entry per CDR3 protein. This table has approximately 240,000 distinct CDR3 sequences, more than 25% appearing once. The sequences come from a blood sample, collected at baseline and around day 120 from a kidney transplant recipient. The source is a male patient younger than 45 who had COVID-19 and was a kidney transplant recipient. The graft donor may account for some of the T cells.

This clonotype was detected only a few times. The chain is built from TRBV20-1 and TRBJ2-1; possible D gene TRBD2, 5 bases. V shed 6 bases and J shed 0 bases, with 15 bases lying between them. The CDR3 loop spans 15 amino acids. CDR1 and CDR2 (germline): DFQATT, SNEGSKA (reference sequence). The CDR3 region has the DNA TGCAGTGCCCCCCTTATAGCGCTCTCCTACAATGAGCAGTTCTTC. This gives the protein CSAPLIALSYNEQFF.

This clonotype has at least ten counts. This sequence joins TRBV12-3 or TRBV12-4 and TRBJ1-2; the D is unclear. CDR3 length equals 17 residues. The germline V and J ends were trimmed by 5 bases and 4 bases, with 23 bases remaining between them. In DNA, the CDR3 is TGTGCCAGCAGTGAGGCAGTCACAGCAGGAAAGACCTATGGCTACACCTTC. It codes for CASSEAVTAGKTYGYTF.

A note on this clonotype: A read error may produce the germline difference seen at one junction end. The V and J genes are TRBV28 and TRBJ2-1; possible D gene TRBD1, 5 bases. This CDR3 spans 16 amino acids. Germline V gene data show CDR1 as MDHEN and CDR2 as SYDVKM. CDR3 in amino acids: CASRVSPGSTDNEQVF. CDR3 nucleotide sequence: TGTGCCAGCAGGGTGTCTCCCGGTTCGACGGACAATGAGCAGGTCTTC.

There are many counts of this clonotype. The chain couples TRBV6-1 to TRBJ1-5, with 8 bases identical to TRBD1. Germline CDR1 reads MNHNS; CDR2 reads SASEGT. The CDR3 covers 17 residues. Trimming took 2 bases from V and 2 from J; bases not matched to a gene: 8. The chain's CDR3 is CASSENRGRVGNQPQHF. The DNA of the CDR3 is TGTGCCAGCAGTGAAAACAGGGGGAGGGTGGGCAATCAGCCCCAGCATTTT.

This clonotype showed up many times. CDR3 nucleotide sequence: TGTGCCTGGAGTGCTGGGACTAGCGGGTACACCGGGGAGCTGTTTTTT. Residues: CAWSAGTSGYTGELFF. This chain connects TRBV30 to TRBJ2-2, with TRBD2 matching 12 bases. The CDR3 covers 16 residues. After removal of 1 base from V and 3 bases from J, the junction contained 3 bases not matched to a gene. Germline CDR1 reads GTSNPN; CDR2 reads SVGIG (reference sequence).

The rearrangement links TRBV2 to TRBJ2-3; 9 bases fit TRBD1. The CDR3 is 15 residues long. Germline assignment: CDR1 SNHLY and CDR2 FYNNEI. The V and J ends lost 4 bases and 6 bases, in that order; junction bases with no gene match: 8. The CDR3 protein is CASSGPGQGMDTQYF. The DNA for the CDR3 is TGTGCCAGCAGTGGACCGGGACAGGGAATGGATACGCAGTATTTT.

This clonotype was seen ten or more times. The rearrangement links TRBV5-8 to TRBJ1-2, with D unresolved. V was shortened by 7 bases and J by 4 bases, with 23 bases between the two germline ends. Germline CDR1 and CDR2: SGHTS and YDEGEE. The CDR3 length is 16 residues. In DNA form, the CDR3 reads TGTGCCAGCGCTAACCATCATCCACGAAAGACCTATGGCTACACCTTC. Protein sequence: CASANHHPRKTYGYTF.

This clonotype was picked up many times. The chain links TRBV12-5 to TRBJ1-2, with a possible D match to TRBD1 (5 bases). V lost 3 bases and J 4 bases, leaving 21 bases between the germline ends. The CDR3 is 17 residues long. Germline assignment: CDR1 LGHNT and CDR2 FRNRAP. The CDR3 DNA sequence: TGTGCTAGTGGTTTAGAGAGTTTGCAGGGAAAGACCTATGGCTACACCTTC. Its protein is CASGLESLQGKTYGYTF.

Concerning this clonotype itself: This may stem from a read error, because a much larger clone lies one nucleotide away. This sequence joins TRBV23-1 and TRBJ2-6; D not certain. Being an ORF, TRBV23-1 has a function that is uncertain. The length of the CDR3 is 19 residues. The V and J ends lost 5 bases and 5 bases respectively, with 25 bases between them. For the CDR3, the DNA is TGCGCCAGCAGTTGTTCAACTGCTACGCAACAAAGTCGGGCCAACGTCCTGACTTTC. Protein sequence: CASSCSTATQQSRANVLTF.

This clonotype was observed at least ten times. The chain carries TRBV24-1 and TRBJ2-3; D gene ambiguous. The CDR3 sequence is 13 residues long. Germline CDR1 reads KGHDR; CDR2 reads SFDVKD. V was pared by 5 bases and J by 6 bases, with 11 bases between. The CDR3 is CATSVGSEDTQYF. CDR3 coding DNA: TGTGCCACCAGTGTGGGTTCCGAGGATACGCAGTATTTT.

In this sample, this clonotype turned up a few times. This may be a read error: a much more frequent sequence differs by one nucleotide. The rearrangement joins TRBV10-3 to TRBJ1-2; perhaps TRBD1 as D (6 bases). This CDR3 comprises 15 residues. With 8 bases removed from V and 2 bases from J, the gap between germline ends came to 18 bases. The germline V gene encodes CDR1 ENHRY and CDR2 SYGVKD. CDR3 loop: CAIGPSNRANYGYTF. In nucleotides, the CDR3 is TGTGCCATCGGCCCCTCGAACAGGGCCAACTATGGCTACACCTTC.

This clonotype was counted ten times or more. The chain couples TRBV3-1 to TRBJ2-1, with 8 bases matching TRBD2. The CDR3 has 16 amino acids. J lost 6 bases, V lost 2 bases, and 9 bases had no gene match. CDR1 and CDR2 from the germline V gene are LGHDT and YNNKEL (reference sequence). The CDR3 here is CASSQSGTSIGNEQFF. The DNA for the CDR3 is TGTGCCAGCAGCCAATCCGGGACTAGTATCGGCAATGAGCAGTTCTTC.

This clonotype has ten or more counts. This chain uses TRBV7-9 with TRBJ2-2, with TRBD1 identical over 10 bases. CDR1 is SEHNR, CDR2 FQNEAQ, per germline (reference sequence). The CDR3 totals 15 residues. The V and J ends lost 6 bases and 6 bases, in that order; junction bases with no gene match: 7. The CDR3 loop is CASRAGTGVAGELFF. For the CDR3, the DNA is TGTGCCAGCAGAGCCGGGACAGGGGTCGCCGGGGAGCTGTTTTTT. Filled out from reference TRBV7-9 and TRBJ2-2, the complete variable domain reads DTGVSQNPRHKITKRGQNVTFRCDPISEHNRLYWYRQTLGQGPEFLTYFQNEAQLEKSRLLSDRFSAERPKGSFSTLEIQRTEQGDSAMYLCASRAGTGVAGELFFGEGSRLTVL.

The gene calls are TRBV7-3 and TRBJ2-1, with 9 nucleotides matching TRBD2. Per germline, CDR1 SGHTA and CDR2 FQGTGA. J gave up 4 bases and V 5 bases, and 3 bases lay outside the gene matches. The CDR3 consists of 14 residues. CDR3 coding DNA: TGTGCCAGCAGCGCGGGGGGGGTTTACAATGAGCAGTTCTTC. Its translation is CASSAGGVYNEQFF.

With regard to this clonotype: This sequence may be a read error, since a much larger clone differs from it by one base. V usage is TRBV28 and J usage is TRBJ2-5, with D perhaps matching TRBD2 (5 bases). Germline CDR1 is MDHEN and CDR2 is SYDVKM. The CDR3 has 14 residues. CDR3 sequence: CTSSPDYGRETQYF. CDR3 bases: TGTACCAGCAGCCCCGACTATGGAAGGGAGACCCAGTACTTC.

Worth noting for this clonotype: Just one base apart from a much larger clone, this may be a read error. The CDR3 is CAGSYAHRGVSYEQYF. The DNA of the CDR3 is TGTGCCGGCAGTTACGCCCACAGGGGTGTCTCCTACGAGCAGTACTTC. J is TRBJ2-7 and V is TRBV6-5; TRBD1 aligns across 7 bases. The CDR3 sequence is 16 residues long. Germline CDR1 and CDR2: MNHEY and SVGAGI.

This clonotype was picked up many times. This sequence joins TRBV11-2 and TRBJ1-2; no clear D gene. V was shortened by 5 bases and J by 4 bases, with 23 bases between the two germline ends. Per the germline V gene, CDR1 is SGHAT and CDR2 is FQNNGV. CDR3 length equals 17 residues. The CDR3: CASSLSGTSRKTYGYTF. The CDR3 DNA is TGTGCCAGCAGCCTTAGCGGAACAAGCAGAAAGACCTATGGCTACACCTTC.

This clonotype was observed a few times. The chain links TRBV7-2 to TRBJ2-5, with 7 bases lining up with TRBD1. The CDR3 spans 14 residues. The ends lost 1 base at V and 5 bases at J; junction bases unmatched: 4. From germline, CDR1 is SGHTA and CDR2 FQGNSA. CDR3 sequence reads: CASSLGDRVETQYF. The DNA for the CDR3 is TGTGCCAGCAGCTTAGGAGACAGGGTTGAGACCCAGTACTTC. The whole variable domain, filled in from reference TRBV7-2 and TRBJ2-5, reads GAGVSQSPSNKVTEKGKDVELRCDPISGHTALYWYRQSLGQGLEFLIYFQGNSAPDKSGLPSDRFSAERTGGSVSTLTIQRTQQEDSAVYLCASSLGDRVETQYFGPGTRLLVL.

Concerning this clonotype: One base away lies a much larger clone, so this may be a sequencing read error. The rearrangement joins TRBV11-2 to TRBJ2-5; no firm D call. CDR1 and CDR2 from the germline V gene are SGHAT and FQNNGV. Trimming removed 0 bases at V and 9 bases at J, with 5 bases between. The length of the CDR3 is 11 residues. This chain's CDR3 is CASSLDQAQYF. In DNA form, the CDR3 reads TGTGCCAGCAGCTTAGACCAGGCCCAGTACTTC.

This clonotype was counted between two and nine times. This may be a read error: a much more frequent sequence differs by one nucleotide. J is TRBJ1-2 and V is TRBV15; D is unclear. The germline CDR1 and CDR2 sequences are LNHNV and YYDKDF (reference sequence). The CDR3 consists of 13 residues. CDR3 residues: CAARWAENYGYTF. CDR3 nucleotide sequence: TGTGCCGCCAGGTGGGCAGAGAACTATGGCTACACCTTC.

About this clonotype itself: This may come from a read error, since a much larger clone is one base off. V usage is TRBV2 and J usage is TRBJ1-3, with TRBD1 identical over 8 bases. The germline gives CDR1 SNHLY, CDR2 FYNNEI. The CDR3 is 16 residues long. Losses at the gene ends were 5 bases for V and 2 bases for J; bases not matched to a gene: 8. CDR3 amino acids: CASSTIDRGPGNTIYF. CDR3 coding DNA: TGTGCCAGCAGTACAATTGACAGGGGACCTGGAAACACCATATATTTT.

This clonotype was counted ten times or more. One end of the junction fails to match germline, which may point to a read error. The chain combines TRBV7-6 with TRBJ1-2; the D is unclear. Germline CDR1 SGHVS, CDR2 FNYEAQ. This CDR3 has 17 residues. In nucleotides, the CDR3 is TGTGCCAGCAGCGTTCCTATTGAATCTCGAAAGACCTATGTCTACACCTTC. Translating gives CASSVPIESRKTYVYTF.

This chain connects TRBV20-1 to TRBJ2-1; no clear D gene. CDR3 length: 14 residues. CDR1 DFQATT and CDR2 SNEGSKA come from the germline V gene (reference sequence). The V gene lost 1 base and the J gene lost 4 bases, with 11 bases spanning the gap. The CDR3 coding sequence is TGCAGTGCTAGAGCGGGCAGCCAGTACAATGAGCAGTTCTTC. Residues: CSARAGSQYNEQFF.